These 28 T cell receptor beta chains originate from one sample sequenced in a study of persistence of HIV-infected CD4 T cells. Sequencing used immunoSEQ version 4 in survey mode. Sequencing was performed with immunoSEQ multiplex PCR; in TCRdb, only in-frame clones are kept and a portion is missing. The sample yields under 25,000 clones, 65% seen once. These TCRs' antigens remain unknown. Cells were stimulated with overlapping HIV-1 Gag 15-mer peptides. Sorting selected CD4+ T cells upregulating both CD40 ligand and CD69. Sequenced here: CD4+ T cells sorted from PBMCs after roughly 18-hour stimulation, sampled from a patient who received antiretroviral therapy. The receptors were sampled from an adult woman with HIV who was CMV-seropositive.

Concerning this clone: A read error may account for a junction end that differs from germline. V usage is TRBV2 and J usage is TRBJ2-1; 8 positions agree with TRBD2. The CDR3 runs to 15 residues. Germline V gene lookup returns CDR1 SNHLY and CDR2 FYNNEI. The DNA for the CDR3 is TGTGCCAGCAGTGATCGGGGACTAGGCTACGATGAGCAGTTCTTC. It is translated as CASSDRGLGYDEQFF.

The table lists this clone with a few counts. The rearrangement links TRBV7-9 to TRBJ2-2; D not certain. Trimming pared 8 bases from V and 5 bases from J, leaving 12 bases between. From germline, CDR1 is SEHNR and CDR2 FQNEAQ (reference sequence). The CDR3 is made up of 13 amino acids. The CDR3 sequence is CASPPSETGELFF. As DNA, the CDR3 is TGTGCCAGCCCCCCTTCCGAGACCGGGGAGCTGTTTTTT.

As regards this clone: Germline is not matched at one junction end, which may reflect a read error. The CDR3 is CASIYGTLNSGYTF. CDR3 nucleotides: TGTGCCAGCATTTATGGGACATTAAACTCTGGCTACACCTTC. This rearrangement joins TRBV2 to TRBJ1-2, with D perhaps TRBD1 (6 bases). Germline V gene sequence: CDR1 SNHLY, CDR2 FYNNEI. CDR3 size: 14 residues. The variable domain in full, completed from reference TRBV2 and TRBJ1-2, reads EPEVTQTPSHQVTQMGQEVILRCVPISNHLYFYWYRQILGQKVEFLVSFYNNEISEKSEIFDDQFSVERPDGSNFTLKIRSTKLEDSAMYFCASIYGTLNSGYTFGSGTRLTVV.

The rearrangement links TRBV12-3 or TRBV12-4 to TRBJ1-4, with D possibly TRBD1 on 6 matching bases. CDR3 length: 13 residues. Trimming left V 6 bases short and J 5 bases short, with 10 bases between. CDR3: CASRKQGNEKLFF. DNA for the CDR3: TGTGCCAGCAGAAAACAGGGCAATGAAAAACTGTTTTTT.

V is TRBV7-9 and J is TRBJ2-3; 7 bases match TRBD1. The germline CDR1 and CDR2 sequences are SEHNR and FQNEAQ (reference sequence). The CDR3 has 14 residues. With V trimmed by 6 bases and J by 2 bases, 5 bases remained unmatched. The CDR3 protein is CASRWDRSTDTQYF. CDR3 sequence (DNA): TGTGCCAGCAGATGGGACAGATCCACAGATACGCAGTATTTT.

The chain couples TRBV2 to TRBJ1-2; D call uncertain. This CDR3 has 14 residues. Germline CDR1 and CDR2: SNHLY and FYNNEI. V lost 6 bases, J lost 6 bases, and 17 bases lay in between. The CDR3 here is CASRFGPGRDGYTF. The CDR3 DNA sequence: TGTGCCAGCAGATTTGGGCCCGGTCGGGATGGCTACACCTTC.

The chain joins TRBV24-1 to TRBJ2-2; D is unclear. Germline-derived CDR1 and CDR2 are KGHDR and SFDVKD. The CDR3 runs to 12 residues. V was cut by 6 bases and J by 6 bases, with 7 bases left in between. The CDR3 loop is CATSHPAGELFF. The CDR3 DNA is TGTGCCACCAGTCACCCTGCCGGGGAGCTGTTTTTT.

The V and J genes are TRBV5-6 and TRBJ2-3; D is unresolved. CDR1 and CDR2 from the germline V gene are SGHDT and YYEEEE. V was shortened by 1 base and J by 2 bases, with 5 bases between the two germline ends. This CDR3 contains 13 residues. DNA of the CDR3: TGTGCCAGCAGCTTGCCCGTCACAGATACGCAGTATTTT. Its translation: CASSLPVTDTQYF.

The J gene is TRBJ2-3, the V gene TRBV3-1 (or the pseudogene TRBV3-2); no definite D call. The CDR3 has 12 amino acids. Germline CDR1 LGHDT, CDR2 YNNKEL (reference sequence). The germline V and J ends were trimmed by 1 base and 6 bases, with 5 bases remaining between them. The CDR3 nucleotides are TGTGCCAGCAGCCAAGTTGAGGATACGCAGTATTTT. Encoded protein: CASSQVEDTQYF.

J is TRBJ1-4 and V is TRBV5-1; D call uncertain. The germline V gene encodes CDR1 SGHRS and CDR2 YFSETQ. This CDR3 is 14 amino acids long. With 0 bases removed from V and 6 bases from J, the gap between germline ends came to 9 bases. The CDR3, as DNA: TGCGCCAGCAGCTTGGGGGGTATGGATGAAAAACTGTTTTTT. Translation: CASSLGGMDEKLFF.

The sample holds a few counts of this clone. V is TRBV6-5 and J is TRBJ1-2; D not resolved. This CDR3 has 13 residues. The germline V and J ends were trimmed by 7 bases and 4 bases, with 13 bases remaining between them. Looked up from germline, CDR1 is MNHEY and CDR2 is SVGAGI. This CDR3 reads CASKQDGAYGYTF. The CDR3 DNA is TGTGCCAGCAAGCAAGACGGTGCCTATGGCTACACCTTC.

V usage is TRBV27 and J usage is TRBJ1-1; 7 positions agree with TRBD1. Germline V gives CDR1 MNHEY, CDR2 SMNVEV (reference sequence). CDR3 length equals 15 residues. V was clipped by 5 bases and J by 7 bases; unmatched bases: 13. DNA of the CDR3: TGTGCCAGCAGTACCCGGACCCGACAGGGATATGAAGCTTTCTTT. Protein product: CASSTRTRQGYEAFF.

This clone was seen a handful of times. The chain carries TRBV12-5 and TRBJ2-1; possibly TRBD1 for D (5 bases). Trimming took off 3 bases at V and 0 bases at J, with 15 bases between the two ends. The CDR3 sequence is 17 residues long. Germline-derived CDR1 and CDR2 are LGHNT and FRNRAP. The CDR3 DNA reads TGTGCTAGTGGTTTCCCCGACAGTCCTAGCTCCTACAATGAGCAGTTCTTC. Its translation: CASGFPDSPSSYNEQFF.

The V and J genes are TRBV6-5 and TRBJ2-5, with 8 positions matching TRBD1. The V gene's germline CDR1 is MNHEY and CDR2 SVGAGI. The CDR3 runs to 16 residues. V trimming: 2 bases; J trimming: 4 bases; junction bases outside the gene matches: 9. The CDR3 reads CASSYGKAGGVETQYF. The CDR3 bases are TGTGCCAGCAGTTACGGAAAGGCAGGGGGCGTAGAGACCCAGTACTTC.

This clone came up a few times. The J gene is TRBJ1-1, the V gene TRBV12-3 or TRBV12-4, with D maybe TRBD1 (6 bases). V shed 6 bases and J shed 6 bases, with 8 bases lying between them. The CDR3 runs to 11 residues. This CDR3 reads CASSYRAEAFF. CDR3 in DNA: TGTGCCAGCAGCTACAGGGCTGAAGCTTTCTTT.

This sequence joins TRBV5-5 and TRBJ1-2; unclear D gene. V lost 0 bases and J lost 4, with 16 bases in between. The germline gives CDR1 SGHKS, CDR2 YYEKEE (reference sequence). The CDR3 loop spans 16 amino acids. This CDR3 reads CASSLDITPGVYGYTF. The CDR3 nucleotides read TGTGCCAGCAGCTTGGATATTACTCCTGGGGTCTATGGCTACACCTTC.

The V call is TRBV6-5, the J call TRBJ1-1; no definite D call. Trimming stripped 0 bases from V and 12 bases from J, with 14 bases between. Germline V gene data show CDR1 as MNHEY and CDR2 as SVGAGI. The length of the CDR3 is 13 residues. Here the CDR3 DNA reads TGTGCCAGCAGTTACTCGGGCGAGGGCCGGACTTTCTTT. Amino acids: CASSYSGEGRTFF.

The chain links TRBV5-1 to TRBJ1-1, with D maybe TRBD1 (5 bases). This CDR3 is built from 13 residues. V lost 5 bases to trimming and J lost 7 bases, with 15 bases between them. Germline values: CDR1 SGHRS, CDR2 YFSETQ. CDR3 nucleotides: TGCGCCAGCAGACGGACACTTTTGGATGAAGCTTTCTTT. Encoded protein: CASRRTLLDEAFF.

The rearrangement uses TRBV27 and TRBJ1-6, with no clear D. Germline V gives CDR1 MNHEY, CDR2 SMNVEV (reference sequence). This CDR3 spans 15 amino acids. V gave up 0 bases and J gave up 8 bases, with 11 bases separating them. CDR3 loop: CASSLSAGWDSPLHF. CDR3 nucleotides: TGTGCCAGCAGTTTATCGGCGGGATGGGATTCACCCCTCCACTTT.

This clone showed up just a few times. This CDR3 is also generated by other DNA sequences in the sample. V is TRBV5-1 and J is TRBJ2-7, with TRBD1 matching over 9 bases. V lost 0 bases and J lost 4; bases outside the gene matches: 2. Germline loops: CDR1 SGHRS, CDR2 YFSETQ. The CDR3 length is 14 residues. This CDR3 reads CASSLVGQGYEQYF. The CDR3 DNA is TGCGCCAGCAGCTTGGTCGGACAGGGGTACGAGCAGTACTTC.

This clone was seen only a few times. The chain links TRBV24-1 to TRBJ2-3, with D unresolved. CDR1 KGHDR and CDR2 SFDVKD come from the germline V gene. Trimming shortened V by 2 bases and J by 7 bases, and 21 bases separated the two germline ends. The CDR3 runs to 17 residues. The CDR3: CATSDSTTGLSSHTQYF. The CDR3 coding sequence is TGTGCCACCAGTGATTCGACCACGGGCCTATCATCCCATACGCAGTATTTT.

V and J are TRBV2 and TRBJ1-4; no reliable D call. The CDR3 has 12 residues. Trimming left V 7 bases short and J 7 bases short, with 10 bases between. Germline-derived CDR1 and CDR2 are SNHLY and FYNNEI. Written as DNA, the CDR3 is TGTGCCAGCAAGGACGGAACTGAAAAACTGTTTTTT. Encoded protein: CASKDGTEKLFF.

As to this clone: Other DNA variants within this sample encode the same CDR3. The chain combines TRBV4-1 with TRBJ1-5; D is ambiguous. Germline V gives CDR1 MGHRA, CDR2 YSYEKL. The CDR3 is made up of 16 amino acids. Trimming shortened V by 0 bases and J by 0 bases, and 9 bases separated the two germline ends. The CDR3 nucleotides read TGCGCCAGCAGCCAAGATCCGGGTAATAGCAATCAGCCCCAGCATTTT. Translation gives CASSQDPGNSNQPQHF.

A remark on this clone: Within the sample, other DNA sequences also encode this same CDR3. This chain connects TRBV7-8 to TRBJ2-6; D gene unclear. CDR3 size: 14 residues. Germline V lookup: CDR1 SGHVS, CDR2 FQNEAQ. V was cut by 2 bases and J by 2 bases, with 4 bases left in between. CDR3 in DNA: TGTGCCAGCAGCTTAAGCCCTGGGGCCAACGTCCTGACTTTC. This translates into CASSLSPGANVLTF.

This clone is classed as medium-sized (0.01 to 0.1%). The rearrangement links TRBV7-9 to TRBJ1-5, with 8 bases fitting TRBD1. The V gene end was trimmed by 5 bases and the J gene end by 3 bases; junction bases not matched to a gene: 6. Germline lookup yields CDR1 SEHNR and CDR2 FQNEAQ (reference sequence). The CDR3 runs 15 residues. CDR3 DNA sequence: TGTGCCAGCAGCCCCGGACAGGGTCCCAATCAGCCCCAGCATTTT. Translated, it gives CASSPGQGPNQPQHF.

The chain employs TRBV24-1 and TRBJ2-6, with D possibly being TRBD2 (5 bases). The ends were cut back, 3 bases at V and 0 bases at J, with 11 bases in the middle. CDR3 length: 17 amino acids. From germline, CDR1 is KGHDR and CDR2 SFDVKD. The CDR3: CATSDGGGYSGANVLTF. Here the CDR3 DNA reads TGTGCCACCAGTGATGGAGGCGGCTACTCTGGGGCCAACGTCCTGACTTTC.

The rearrangement links TRBV30 to TRBJ1-6; D unresolved. CDR1 and CDR2 from the germline V gene are GTSNPN and SVGIG (reference sequence). The CDR3 extends over 11 amino acids. V lost 1 base and J lost 10, with 5 bases in between. The CDR3 reads CAWSGGSPLHF. The DNA for the CDR3 is TGTGCCTGGAGTGGAGGATCACCCCTCCACTTT.

This clone was observed a handful of times. This sequence joins TRBV19 and TRBJ2-7, with a weak D call TRBD1 (6 bases). The CDR3 has 15 residues. V lost 3 bases, J lost 1 base, and 13 bases lay in between. From germline, CDR1 is LNHDA and CDR2 SQIVND (reference sequence). The CDR3 loop is CASSMTGQFSYEQYF. CDR3 DNA sequence: TGTGCCAGTAGTATGACAGGACAGTTTTCCTACGAGCAGTACTTC.